This passage covers 20 T cell receptor beta chains from one sample sequenced in a study of blood T cell repertoires in COVID-19. Repertoires were generated with immunoSEQ multiplex PCR, while TCRdb's copy carries only in-frame clones and drops some. The data show about 330,000 clones, 89% seen once. Sample: peripheral blood. Source of these receptors: a man aged 18 to 30 who had recovered from COVID-19.

V usage is TRBV7-3 and J usage is TRBJ2-5; 9 bases line up with TRBD2. V was pared by 3 bases and J by 5 bases, with 1 base of the junction left unmatched. Per germline, CDR1 SGHTA and CDR2 FQGTGA. This CDR3 has 13 amino acids. CDR3 loop: CASSFSGGETQYF. The CDR3 DNA sequence: TGTGCCAGCAGCTTTAGCGGGGGCGAGACCCAGTACTTC.

This CDR3 reads CASSLRLANYNEQFF. The CDR3 DNA reads as TGCGCCAGCAGCTTGAGACTAGCGAACTACAATGAGCAGTTCTTC. V is TRBV5-1 and J is TRBJ2-1; 8 bases are a match to TRBD2. There are 15 residues in the CDR3. V shed 1 base and J 3 bases; nucleotides not matched to a gene: 3. CDR1 is SGHRS and CDR2 is YFSETQ in the germline V gene.

This chain uses TRBV2 with TRBJ2-5, with D possibly matching TRBD2 (5 bases). The CDR3 is 14 residues long. Germline CDR1 SNHLY, CDR2 FYNNEI. Trimming removed 3 bases from V and 5 bases from J, with 13 bases in between. CDR3 DNA: TGTGCCAGCAGTGATCCTTTTAGGAGGGAGACCCAGTACTTC. Its translation: CASSDPFRRETQYF.

The V call is TRBV7-2, the J call TRBJ2-1; 16 positions agree with TRBD2. V dropped 1 base and J dropped 8; count of bases not matched to a gene: 5. Germline assignment: CDR1 SGHTA and CDR2 FQGNSA. The CDR3 spans 17 residues. The CDR3 here is CASSLVSGLAGGDEQFF. The CDR3 DNA is TGTGCCAGCAGCTTAGTCTCGGGACTAGCGGGAGGGGATGAGCAGTTCTTC.

This clone was seen a single time. The chain recombines TRBV6-5 with TRBJ1-3; 7 bases line up with TRBD1. Per the germline V gene, CDR1 is MNHEY and CDR2 is SVGAGI. The ends lost 6 bases at V and 1 base at J; junction bases unmatched: 3. This CDR3 contains 14 residues. The CDR3 loop is CASREGASGNTIYF. The DNA for the CDR3 is TGTGCCAGCAGGGAGGGGGCTTCTGGAAACACCATATATTTT.

V usage is TRBV27 and J usage is TRBJ2-7, with TRBD1 identical over 12 bases. V gave up 2 bases and J gave up 3 bases; unmatched junction bases: 2. The CDR3 is 15 residues long. From germline, CDR1 is MNHEY and CDR2 SMNVEV (reference sequence). The CDR3 coding sequence is TGTGCCAGCAGTTTAGGGACAGGGGGCGGCTACGAGCAGTACTTC. This sequence encodes CASSLGTGGGYEQYF.

This clone was found many times. The V gene is TRBV7-6, the J gene TRBJ2-2; TRBD1 aligns across 8 bases. The CDR3 has 16 residues. Germline V CDR1 and CDR2: SGHVS, FNYEAQ. Trimming cost V 1 base and J 7 bases; bases outside gene matches: 8. The CDR3 sequence is CASSLESPGGLGELFF. CDR3 DNA: TGTGCCAGCAGCTTAGAGTCCCCAGGGGGCCTCGGGGAGCTGTTTTTT.

V gene TRBV19 combines with J gene TRBJ1-2; no clear D. Trimming stripped 5 bases from V and 3 bases from J, with 7 bases between. The CDR3 covers 12 residues. Germline CDR1 LNHDA, CDR2 SQIVND (reference sequence). CDR3 nucleotide sequence: TGTGCCAGTAGTGGGGAGTACTATGGCTACACCTTC. It is translated as CASSGEYYGYTF.

This rearrangement joins TRBV11-2 to TRBJ2-3; D perhaps matches TRBD1 (6 bases). V was shortened by 0 bases and J by 7 bases, with 17 bases between the two germline ends. The CDR3 length is 16 residues. CDR1 and CDR2 from the germline V gene are SGHAT and FQNNGV. CDR3 coding DNA: TGTGCCAGCAGCTTAGATAGAACCCGGGACAAAAATACGCAGTATTTT. This gives the protein CASSLDRTRDKNTQYF.

This rearrangement joins TRBV7-8 to TRBJ1-6; 9 bases line up with TRBD1. V lost 2 bases and J lost 10; bases outside the gene matches: 12. The CDR3 length is 17 residues. CDR1 and CDR2 from the germline V gene are SGHVS and FQNEAQ. CDR3 protein: CASSLSSDRGNGSPLHF. CDR3 coding DNA: TGTGCCAGCAGCTTAAGTAGTGACAGGGGGAACGGGTCACCCCTCCACTTT. The whole variable domain, filled in from reference TRBV7-8 and TRBJ1-6, reads GAGVSQSPRYKVAKRGQDVALRCDPISGHVSLFWYQQALGQGPEFLTYFQNEAQLDKSGLPSDRFFAERPEGSVSTLKIQRTQQEDSAVYLCASSLSSDRGNGSPLHFGNGTRLTVT.

As to this clone: Other DNA sequences in the same sample also yield this CDR3. The rearrangement joins TRBV7-9 to TRBJ2-7; D uncertain. This CDR3 is 13 amino acids long. Trimming left V 2 bases short and J 0 bases short, with 5 bases between. Per germline, CDR1 SEHNR and CDR2 FQNEAQ (reference sequence). Here the CDR3 DNA reads TGTGCCAGCAGCTTACCATCCTCCTACGAGCAGTACTTC. Its translation: CASSLPSSYEQYF.

This chain uses TRBV29-1 with TRBJ1-1; tentatively, D is TRBD1 (5 bases). The CDR3 runs to 15 residues. The V and J ends lost 0 bases and 2 bases respectively, with 13 bases between them. Germline V gene sequence: CDR1 SQVTM, CDR2 ANQGSEA. CDR3 protein: CSVEDIETENTEAFF. The CDR3 DNA is TGCAGCGTTGAAGATATAGAGACAGAAAACACTGAAGCTTTCTTT.

The genes are TRBV27 and TRBJ1-1; TRBD1 matches at 11 bases. J was trimmed by 4 bases and V by 8 bases; bases with no gene match: 0. Germline CDR1 reads MNHEY; CDR2 reads SMNVEV (reference sequence). The CDR3 is 12 amino acids. CDR3 in DNA: TGTGCCAGCGGGACAGGGGGCACTGAAGCTTTCTTT. It encodes CASGTGGTEAFF.

J is TRBJ1-1 and V is TRBV5-1; 9 bases align to TRBD1. There are 15 residues in the CDR3. Germline CDR1 is SGHRS and CDR2 is YFSETQ. The V segment lost 3 bases and the J segment 5 bases; nucleotides outside the gene matches: 8. For the CDR3, the DNA is TGCGCCAGCAGCTCATTACAGGGGGCGTTTACTGAAGCTTTCTTT. Its translation: CASSSLQGAFTEAFF.

CDR3 bases: TGTGCTAGTGGTTTGGTTGTACAGGGGGGGGCAACTAATGAAAAACTGTTTTTT. Protein sequence: CASGLVVQGGATNEKLFF. This chain links TRBV12-5 with TRBJ1-4; 8 bases fit TRBD1. Germline CDR1 reads LGHNT; CDR2 reads FRNRAP. The CDR3 contains 18 residues. Unmatched junction bases numbered 6, after V lost 0 bases and J lost 0 bases.

This chain links TRBV21-1 with TRBJ1-2; TRBD1 is the table's D call, not checked against the DNA. TRBV21-1 represents a pseudogene. The CDR3 is 18 residues long. The chain's CDR3 is CASSKGWRRGRANYGYTF. CDR3 coding DNA: TGTGCCAGCAGCAAAGGGTGGCGCAGGGGGAGAGCTAACTATGGCTACACCTTC.

The chain carries TRBV6-2 or TRBV6-3 and TRBJ1-1, with TRBD1 matching over 9 bases. V shed 5 bases, J shed 3 bases, and the junction held 4 bases outside the gene matches. Germline lookup yields CDR1 MNHEY and CDR2 SVGEGT. CDR3 length: 14 residues. The CDR3, as DNA: TGTGCCAGCAGTCACCGGGACAGGGACACTGAAGCTTTCTTT. This translates into CASSHRDRDTEAFF.

This chain links TRBV3-1 (or the pseudogene TRBV3-2) with TRBJ2-1; a weak D match, TRBD1 (7 bases). Germline V gene lookup returns CDR1 LGHDT and CDR2 YNNKEL (reference sequence). The CDR3 totals 18 residues. The V and J ends lost 5 bases and 0 bases respectively, with 20 bases between them. CDR3: CASSSGGSRGTSYNEQFF. CDR3 DNA: TGTGCCAGCAGCTCAGGGGGGTCGAGGGGGACCTCCTACAATGAGCAGTTCTTC.

The chain employs TRBV28 and TRBJ2-3, with 9 bases lining up with TRBD1. Germline V gene data show CDR1 as MDHEN and CDR2 as SYDVKM. The CDR3 consists of 15 residues. Trimming cost V 6 bases and J 5 bases; bases outside gene matches: 9. The DNA for the CDR3 is TGTGCCAGCAGACTACCAGGGACAGGGAGAGATACGCAGTATTTT. Its protein product is CASRLPGTGRDTQYF.

The chain recombines TRBV6-5 with TRBJ1-1, with TRBD1 matching over 7 bases. V lost 6 bases to trimming and J lost 5 bases; unmatched junction nucleotides: 9. In germline, CDR1 is MNHEY, CDR2 SVGAGI. This CDR3 comprises 14 residues. DNA of the CDR3: TGTGCCAGCAGGCCCCAGGGGGTATGGACTGAAGCTTTCTTT. Protein: CASRPQGVWTEAFF.